This is a list of T cell receptor beta chains from one sample in a study of human T cells and chemical hapten exposure. Each CDR3 protein is one row after TCRdb ran MiXCR on the RACE reads. The sample lists around 130,000 distinct CDR3 sequences, around 11% occurring once. This material consisted of whole blood, taken in connection with sensitization to the hapten diphenylcyclopropenone (DPC). The receptors shown here come from a woman between 45 and 65 years old with alopecia areata. Some clones in this sample may be carry-over from other donors' samples. Both conserved end residues are part of each CDR3. D genes are given only for firm matches. Size is omitted from some rows. Given values are once, few, many or a class for expanded clones.

>NA|NA|TRBJ2-2|TRBV30|13
TGTGCCTGGAGTGTACGGAGCACCGGGGAGCTGTTTTTT
CAWSVRSTGELFF
>NA|NA|TRBJ2-7|TRBV28|11
TGTGCCAGCGTAGGAATCTACGAGCAGTACTTC
CASVGIYEQYF
>NA|TRBD2|TRBJ2-2|TRBV7-2|16
TGTGCCAGCAGCTTTTGGACTAGCGGGAGCGCCGGGGAGCTGTTTTTT
CASSFWTSGSAGELFF
>many|TRBD1|TRBJ2-7|TRBV19|13
TGTGCCAGTAGTGCAGGACAGGGACACGAGCAGTACTTC
CASSAGQGHEQYF
>NA|TRBD2|TRBJ2-3|TRBV20-1|16
TGCAGTGCTACTACCCCGGGACTAGCGGGAGGGGATACGCAGTATTTT
CSATTPGLAGGDTQYF
>NA|NA|TRBJ2-3|TRBV24-1|12
TGTGCCACCAGCGGCAGCACAGATACGCAGTATTTT
CATSGSTDTQYF
>few|TRBD2|TRBJ2-5|TRBV6-2/TRBV6-3|14
TGTGCCAGCACCCCCTCTAGCGGGATAGAGACCCAGTACTTC
CASTPSSGIETQYF
>many|TRBD2|TRBJ2-3|TRBV28|19
TGTGCCAGCAGTTTCTCAGGGGTTGGAGCGGGAGGTAACACAGATACGCAGTATTTT
CASSFSGVGAGGNTDTQYF
>many|TRBD2|TRBJ2-1|TRBV10-2|14
TGCGCCAGCAGTGGACTAGCGGGTTCAAATGAGCAGTTCTTC
CASSGLAGSNEQFF
>many|TRBD2|TRBJ2-3|TRBV24-1|14
TGTGCCACCAGCCCTAGCGGGAGGACAGATACGCAGTATTTT
CATSPSGRTDTQYF
>many|TRBD1|TRBJ1-1|TRBV6-6|13
TGTGCCAGCAGTCTAGACAGGGACACTGAAGCTTTCTTT
CASSLDRDTEAFF